The 15 T cell receptor beta chains below come from one sample, sequenced in a study of T cells in Graves' hyperthyroidism and ophthalmopathy. RNA transcripts gave rise to amplified TCR beta CDR3 regions. The primer set for the first-round RT-PCR of the TCR CDR3 was HTBI. From the multiplex PCR reads, TCRdb called clonotypes with MiXCR, one entry per CDR3 protein. The sample lists under 700,000 distinct CDR3 sequences, around 45% occurring once. Source material: peripheral blood or thyroid tissue (not recorded which). These receptors all come from a woman aged 18-29 years with Graves' hyperthyroidism.

The CDR3 is CSVEGRGRPDPNTEAFF. The CDR3 DNA reads TGCAGCGTTGAAGGGAGGGGGCGACCGGACCCGAACACTGAAGCTTTCTTT. V and J are TRBV29-1 and TRBJ1-1, with TRBD1 matching over 7 bases. Losses at the gene ends were 1 base for V and 1 base for J; bases not matched to a gene: 12. CDR1 is SQVTM and CDR2 is ANQGSEA in the germline V gene. The CDR3 totals 17 residues.

This clonotype was recorded at least ten times. The chain recombines TRBV2 with TRBJ1-1; no clear D gene. The CDR3 runs to 11 residues. Germline V gene sequence: CDR1 SNHLY, CDR2 FYNNEI. The V end was cut by 7 bases, the J end by 7 bases, with 10 bases between. CDR3 DNA: TGTGCCAGCACAACGATGGGTGAAGCTTTCTTT. Amino acid sequence: CASTTMGEAFF.

In its sample, this clonotype was seen many times. This chain's CDR3 is CASSQAAIRNTEAFF. The CDR3 bases are TGTGCCAGCAGCCAAGCGGCTATCCGGAACACTGAAGCTTTCTTT. V and J are TRBV7-9 and TRBJ1-1; no firm D call. There are 15 residues in the CDR3. The germline CDR1 and CDR2 sequences are SEHNR and FQNEAQ (reference sequence). With 5 bases removed from V and 1 base from J, the gap between germline ends came to 14 bases.

This clonotype was seen once. This chain joins TRBV25-1 and TRBJ1-6; 9 bases map to TRBD1. The CDR3 is 16 amino acids. V shed 8 bases, J shed 10 bases, and the junction held 15 bases outside the gene matches. Germline CDR1 and CDR2: MGHDK and SYGVNS. The CDR3 DNA sequence: TGTGCCAGCTCACCTGAGTCGGGACAGGGTTTGTCACCCCTCCACTTT. Its protein product is CASSPESGQGLSPLHF.

The sample holds many counts of this clonotype. This chain connects TRBV12-3 or TRBV12-4 to TRBJ2-7, with D possibly matching TRBD2 (6 bases). V dropped 6 bases and J dropped 6 bases, with 15 bases sitting between them. The CDR3 is made up of 13 amino acids. The CDR3: CASSRGTLREQYF. The CDR3 nucleotides are TGTGCCAGCAGCCGGGGGACCCTACGCGAGCAGTACTTC.

The gene calls are TRBV19 and TRBJ1-4; the D gene is possibly TRBD1 (5 bases). Germline V gene sequence: CDR1 LNHDA, CDR2 SQIVND (reference sequence). CDR3 size: 16 residues. Trimming pared 1 base from V and 6 bases from J, leaving 15 bases between. The CDR3 region is CASSIAPGRTDEKLFF. In nucleotides, the CDR3 is TGTGCCAGTAGTATAGCACCGGGACGTACGGATGAAAAACTGTTTTTT.

This clonotype was recorded at least ten times. This chain links TRBV2 with TRBJ1-2; the match to TRBD1 covers 9 bases. The V segment lost 4 bases and the J segment 4 bases; nucleotides outside the gene matches: 7. The CDR3 has 15 residues. Germline V lookup: CDR1 SNHLY, CDR2 FYNNEI. The CDR3 DNA follows: TGTGCCAGCAGTGCCCGGGACAGGGATGTCTATGGCTACACCTTC. This sequence encodes CASSARDRDVYGYTF.

J is TRBJ2-7 and V is TRBV19; 12 bases are a match to TRBD1. J gave up 5 bases and V 3 bases, and 8 bases lay outside the gene matches. CDR1 and CDR2 from the germline V gene are LNHDA and SQIVND (reference sequence). This CDR3 is 16 amino acids long. This CDR3 is CASSITKGTGGDEQYF. DNA of the CDR3: TGTGCCAGTAGTATTACGAAGGGGACAGGGGGCGACGAGCAGTACTTC.

This clonotype was seen only once. A much larger clone lies one base from this, so it may be a read error. The chain recombines TRBV7-9 with TRBJ1-4; D not certain. The germline gives CDR1 SEHNR, CDR2 FQNEAQ (reference sequence). This CDR3 comprises 15 residues. Here the CDR3 DNA reads TGTGCCGGCAGCTTAGACATGGGGTCTAATGAAAAACTGTTTTTT. Encoded protein: CAGSLDMGSNEKLFF.

Concerning this clonotype: One end of the junction fails to match germline, which may point to a read error. The chain has TRBV7-6 and TRBJ1-2; weak D call: TRBD1 (6 bases). The germline V gene has CDR1 SGHVS and CDR2 FNYEAQ. There are 14 residues in the CDR3. The CDR3 DNA follows: TGTGCCAGCAGCTTGGGTCAGGGGATCTATGGCCACACCTTC. Amino acid sequence: CASSLGQGIYGHTF.

This rearrangement joins TRBV20-1 to TRBJ1-1; D is uncertain. The CDR3 covers 12 residues. Trimming took off 8 bases at V and 2 bases at J, with 12 bases between the two ends. Germline assignment: CDR1 DFQATT and CDR2 SNEGSKA (reference sequence). DNA for the CDR3: TGCAGTCAACGGTGGATAAACACTGAAGCTTTCTTT. This encodes CSQRWINTEAFF.

The J gene is TRBJ2-3, the V gene TRBV29-1; D is uncertain. The CDR3 has 15 residues. Germline V CDR1 and CDR2: SQVTM, ANQGSEA. In DNA, the CDR3 is TGCAGTGCTAGAGTACTGGCTGTCCGGACAGATACGCAGTATTTT. Its translation is CSARVLAVRTDTQYF.

The chain employs TRBV20-1 and TRBJ1-6; unclear D gene. This CDR3 is built from 15 residues. Germline CDR1 is DFQATT and CDR2 is SNEGSKA (reference sequence). V was clipped by 4 bases and J by 5 bases, with 15 bases between them. CDR3 sequence: CSATMEGQHNSPLHF. The CDR3 region has the DNA TGCAGTGCTACCATGGAGGGCCAACATAATTCACCCCTCCACTTT.

The rearrangement links TRBV20-1 to TRBJ2-5; TRBD2 matches 9 bases. J was trimmed by 7 bases and V by 4 bases; bases with no gene match: 10. The CDR3 is 14 amino acids. CDR1 is DFQATT, CDR2 SNEGSKA, per germline (reference sequence). This CDR3 reads CSAMSSGAVGTQYF. The CDR3 DNA sequence: TGCAGTGCTATGTCTAGCGGGGCGGTGGGGACCCAGTACTTC.

With respect to this clonotype: Sequence at one end of the junction differs from germline and may be a read error. This chain uses TRBV19 with TRBJ2-5; the match to TRBD1 covers 9 bases. Per the germline V gene, CDR1 is LNHDA and CDR2 is SQIVND (reference sequence). The CDR3 is 17 residues long. CDR3 in DNA: TGTGCCAGTAGCATAGGCCGGGACAGGGACAAGCAAGAGACCCAGTACTTC. Its translation is CASSIGRDRDKQETQYF.